Following are 5 T cell receptor beta chains from one sample sequenced in a study of cytomegalovirus exposure and HLA in healthy donors. In the PCR, 60 Vbeta and 13 Jbeta primers were used. Some clones are missing from TCRdb's copy, which holds only in-frame ones; the method was immunoSEQ multiplex PCR. The sample lists more than 200,000 clones; roughly 79% were seen once. The sample was PBMCs. Receptors originate from a male donor in good health and CMV-seronegative.

The J gene is TRBJ2-4, the V gene TRBV21-1; the DNA was not compared with TRBD1, the D call given in the table. TRBV21-1 is a pseudogene segment. This CDR3 is built from 13 residues. The CDR3 is CASAEGRENIQYF. For the CDR3, the DNA is TGTGCCAGCGCGGAAGGCAGGGAAAACATTCAGTACTTC.

The rearrangement links TRBV27 to TRBJ1-5, with TRBD1 as a possible D gene (6 bases). The length of the CDR3 is 15 residues. Germline values: CDR1 MNHEY, CDR2 SMNVEV (reference sequence). The V gene lost 6 bases and the J gene lost 6 bases, with 18 bases spanning the gap. The DNA for the CDR3 is TGTGCCAGCAGCTCTAACAGGGAAGCCGGTCAGCCCCAGCATTTT. It encodes CASSSNREAGQPQHF.

The CDR3 loop is CASSLTGESEAFF. Here the CDR3 DNA reads TGCGCCAGCAGCTTGACAGGGGAATCTGAAGCTTTCTTT. The chain couples TRBV5-1 to TRBJ1-1; 7 bases line up with TRBD1. CDR3 length: 13 residues. J lost 6 bases, V lost 1 base, and 3 bases had no gene match. The germline V gene has CDR1 SGHRS and CDR2 YFSETQ.

The chain uses TRBV23-1 and TRBJ1-5, with 7 bases that match TRBD1. TRBV23-1 is an ORF, with its function uncertain. V was pared by 5 bases and J by 3 bases, with 7 bases of the junction left unmatched. The CDR3 length is 15 residues. The CDR3 spells CASSVQGRNNQPQHF. For the CDR3, the DNA is TGCGCCAGCAGTGTACAGGGGAGAAACAATCAGCCCCAGCATTTT.

The sample holds one count of this clone. This chain uses TRBV7-2 with TRBJ2-5; possibly TRBD2 for D (6 bases). CDR1 is SGHTA and CDR2 is FQGNSA in the germline V gene. V was pared by 0 bases and J by 2 bases, with 13 bases between. The CDR3 length is 16 residues. CDR3 in amino acids: CASSLADYLLQETQYF. CDR3 sequence (DNA): TGTGCCAGCAGCTTAGCGGACTACCTTCTTCAAGAGACCCAGTACTTC. Based on the CDR3 plus reference TRBV7-2 and TRBJ2-5, the full variable domain is GAGVSQSPSNKVTEKGKDVELRCDPISGHTALYWYRQSLGQGLEFLIYFQGNSAPDKSGLPSDRFSAERTGGSVSTLTIQRTQQEDSAVYLCASSLADYLLQETQYFGPGTRLLVL.